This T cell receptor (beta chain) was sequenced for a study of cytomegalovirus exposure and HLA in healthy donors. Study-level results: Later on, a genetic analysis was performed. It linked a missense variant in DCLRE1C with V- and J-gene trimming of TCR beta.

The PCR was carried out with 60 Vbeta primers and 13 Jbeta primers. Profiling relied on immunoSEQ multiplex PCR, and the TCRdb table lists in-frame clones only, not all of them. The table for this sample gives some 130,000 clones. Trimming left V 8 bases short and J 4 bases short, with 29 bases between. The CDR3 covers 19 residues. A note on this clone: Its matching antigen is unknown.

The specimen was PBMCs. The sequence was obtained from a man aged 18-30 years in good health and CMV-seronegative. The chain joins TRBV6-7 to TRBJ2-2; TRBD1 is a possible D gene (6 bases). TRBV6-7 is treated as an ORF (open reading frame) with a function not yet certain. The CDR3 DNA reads TGTGCCAGCTCCCTTCCTCGACAGGTAAAGGAGGATCTCACCGGGGAGCTGTTTTTT. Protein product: CASSLPRQVKEDLTGELFF.